A single sample is the source of the 27 T cell receptor beta chains below, sequenced in a study of blood T cell repertoires in COVID-19. Libraries were prepared by immunoSEQ multiplex PCR; TCRdb keeps only in-frame clonotypes and omits some of them. This table has around 300,000 clones, 75% to 95% appearing once. The sample was PBMCs or T cells enriched from blood (not recorded which). These TCRs come from a woman aged 25 to 39 who had recovered from COVID-19.

V and J are TRBV18 and TRBJ1-5; perhaps TRBD1 as D (5 bases). The CDR3 totals 13 residues. The germline V gene has CDR1 KGHSH and CDR2 LQKENI. Deletions cut 4 bases from V and 5 bases from J, with 9 bases between. In DNA form, the CDR3 reads TGTGCCAGCTCACTCGGGACTGATCAGCCCCAGCATTTT. It translates to CASSLGTDQPQHF.

This chain uses TRBV19 with TRBJ1-2; TRBD1 matches at 8 bases. The CDR3 covers 14 residues. Germline loops: CDR1 LNHDA, CDR2 SQIVND (reference sequence). V dropped 2 bases and J dropped 10; count of bases not matched to a gene: 9. The CDR3 sequence: CASSIKPGGADYTF. The CDR3 DNA follows: TGTGCCAGTAGTATAAAACCAGGGGGCGCGGACTACACCTTC.

This chain uses TRBV3-1 (or the pseudogene TRBV3-2) with TRBJ2-7; a possible D gene is TRBD2 (6 bases). Germline CDR1 reads LGHDT; CDR2 reads YNNKEL (reference sequence). V lost 3 bases to trimming and J lost 4 bases, with 19 bases between them. The CDR3 is 16 amino acids. CDR3 loop: CASSHDGGDRFYEQYF. The CDR3 nucleotides are TGTGCCAGCAGCCATGATGGCGGGGACCGCTTTTACGAGCAGTACTTC.

This clone has ten or more counts. This sequence joins TRBV10-3 and TRBJ2-1, with 10 bases that match TRBD2. The junction had 8 bases not matched to a gene; V was cut back by 6 bases and J by 6 bases. CDR1 and CDR2 from the germline V gene are ENHRY and SYGVKD. CDR3 length: 15 amino acids. The CDR3 nucleotides read TGTGCCATCAGAGGAAGCGGGAGGGAATTCAATGAGCAGTTCTTC. Protein sequence: CAIRGSGREFNEQFF.

This chain uses TRBV5-4 with TRBJ2-1; D remains unclear. From germline, CDR1 is SGHNT and CDR2 YYREEE (reference sequence). CDR3 length: 12 amino acids. V lost 6 bases and J lost 10, with 14 bases in between. The CDR3 is CASNTPLGEQFF. CDR3 coding DNA: TGTGCCAGCAACACCCCGCTAGGAGAGCAGTTCTTC.

This rearrangement joins TRBV30 to TRBJ2-1, with 8 bases aligning to TRBD2. V lost 3 bases and J lost 2; bases outside the gene matches: 6. Germline V gene sequence: CDR1 GTSNPN, CDR2 SVGIG (reference sequence). There are 15 residues in the CDR3. The CDR3 loop reads CAWSGVSGTYNEQFF. The CDR3 DNA follows: TGTGCCTGGAGCGGAGTTAGCGGGACCTACAATGAGCAGTTCTTC.

This chain uses TRBV5-1 with TRBJ2-1; 9 nucleotides agree with TRBD1. CDR1 and CDR2 from the germline V gene are SGHRS and YFSETQ. The trim removed 4 bases at V and 5 bases at J, leaving 10 bases unmatched. The CDR3 runs to 16 residues. CDR3 nucleotide sequence: TGCGCCAGCAGCATTATGGGACAGGGTAGTCACAATGAGCAGTTCTTC. Translated, it gives CASSIMGQGSHNEQFF.

Only one count was recorded for this clone. The chain recombines TRBV6-6 with TRBJ2-1; 13 nucleotides match TRBD2. Germline V lookup: CDR1 MNHNY, CDR2 SVGAGI (reference sequence). The CDR3 is 17 residues long. V lost 5 bases to trimming and J lost 2 bases; unmatched junction nucleotides: 6. The CDR3 DNA is TGTGCCAGCAGTCCTGGACTAGCGGGAGTAACCTACAATGAGCAGTTCTTC. It encodes CASSPGLAGVTYNEQFF.

The chain combines TRBV7-2 with TRBJ2-1, with 16 positions matching TRBD2. The germline gives CDR1 SGHTA, CDR2 FQGNSA. The trim removed 0 bases at V and 7 bases at J, leaving 6 bases unmatched. This CDR3 has 18 residues. The DNA for the CDR3 is TGTGCCAGCAGCTTAGCGCTAACGGGACTAGCGGGAGGGAATGAGCAGTTCTTC. Amino acids: CASSLALTGLAGGNEQFF.

The V gene is TRBV5-4, the J gene TRBJ1-2; the match to TRBD1 covers 8 bases. Trimming at V came to 3 bases and at J to 8 bases, leaving 3 bases not matched to a gene. The germline V gene encodes CDR1 SGHNT and CDR2 YYREEE (reference sequence). The CDR3 consists of 12 residues. The CDR3 nucleotides are TGTGCCAGCAGCTATGACAGGGGAGGCTACACCTTC. This encodes CASSYDRGGYTF. Using reference TRBV5-4 and TRBJ1-2 for the parts outside the CDR3, the full variable domain is ETGVTQSPTHLIKTRGQQVTLRCSSQSGHNTVSWYQQALGQGPQFIFQYYREEENGRGNFPPRFSGLQFPNYSSELNVNALELDDSALYLCASSYDRGGYTFGSGTRLTVV.

This chain uses TRBV7-8 with TRBJ2-7, with 7 positions matching TRBD2. Germline V lookup: CDR1 SGHVS, CDR2 FQNEAQ. The CDR3 is made up of 16 amino acids. The junction had 9 bases not matched to a gene; V was cut back by 4 bases and J by 0 bases. DNA for the CDR3: TGTGCCAGCAGCTACACTGGGGAGGGGAGCTCCTACGAGCAGTACTTC. Translated, it gives CASSYTGEGSSYEQYF.

The chain's CDR3 is CASSPSGSQTYNEQFF. The CDR3 DNA reads TGTGCCAGCTCACCTAGCGGGAGTCAGACCTACAATGAGCAGTTCTTC. The chain combines TRBV18 with TRBJ2-1; 9 bases fit TRBD2. The CDR3 is made up of 16 amino acids. Trimming cost V 3 bases and J 2 bases; bases outside gene matches: 5. Germline loops: CDR1 KGHSH, CDR2 LQKENI.

V gene TRBV5-4 combines with J gene TRBJ1-6, with 7 bases that match TRBD1. CDR1 is SGHNT and CDR2 is YYREEE in the germline V gene (reference sequence). Trimming took 3 bases from V and 0 from J; bases not matched to a gene: 6. The CDR3 is 17 residues long. In DNA, the CDR3 is TGTGCCAGCAGCTGGTGGACAGGAAGCTCCTATAATTCACCCCTCCACTTT. It specifies CASSWWTGSSYNSPLHF.

The chain carries TRBV7-9 and TRBJ2-1; 12 nucleotides align to TRBD2. The CDR3 totals 17 residues. J lost 0 bases, V lost 4 bases, and 4 bases had no gene match. Germline CDR1 reads SEHNR; CDR2 reads FQNEAQ (reference sequence). The CDR3 loop reads CASSSRTSGVSYNEQFF. In DNA, the CDR3 is TGTGCCAGCAGCTCCAGGACTAGCGGGGTCTCCTACAATGAGCAGTTCTTC. The entire variable domain, with the rest obtained from reference TRBV7-9 and TRBJ2-1, is as follows: DTGVSQNPRHKITKRGQNVTFRCDPISEHNRLYWYRQTLGQGPEFLTYFQNEAQLEKSRLLSDRFSAERPKGSFSTLEIQRTEQGDSAMYLCASSSRTSGVSYNEQFFGPGTRLTVL.

This clone was recorded only once. V gene TRBV30 combines with J gene TRBJ1-4, with D unresolved. Trimming removed 0 bases from V and 0 bases from J, with 11 bases in between. Germline loops: CDR1 GTSNPN, CDR2 SVGIG (reference sequence). CDR3 length equals 16 residues. Here the CDR3 reads CAWSVSRTPTNEKLFF. The CDR3 DNA reads TGTGCCTGGAGTGTATCCCGCACACCAACTAATGAAAAACTGTTTTTT.

The chain employs TRBV7-3 and TRBJ1-1; TRBD1 matches 12 bases. Trimming cost V 5 bases and J 7 bases; bases outside gene matches: 5. Germline CDR1 is SGHTA and CDR2 is FQGTGA. This CDR3 region has 14 residues. The CDR3 is CASSPGQGADEAFF. The CDR3 bases are TGTGCCAGCAGCCCGGGACAGGGGGCCGATGAAGCTTTCTTT.

V usage is TRBV5-4 and J usage is TRBJ2-3; 7 bases align to TRBD2. Germline assignment: CDR1 SGHNT and CDR2 YYREEE (reference sequence). The CDR3 sequence is 13 residues long. With V trimmed by 0 bases and J by 5 bases, 0 bases remained unmatched. The CDR3 here is CASSLAGGDTQYF. Written as DNA, the CDR3 is TGTGCCAGCAGCTTGGCGGGAGGAGATACGCAGTATTTT.

The chain is built from TRBV3-1 (or the pseudogene TRBV3-2) and TRBJ1-2, with TRBD1 identical over 12 bases. The CDR3 runs 14 residues. In germline, CDR1 is LGHDT, CDR2 YNNKEL (reference sequence). The V gene end was trimmed by 5 bases and the J gene end by 5 bases; junction bases not matched to a gene: 3. CDR3 loop: CASSGTGGMYGYTF. The CDR3 DNA reads TGTGCCAGCAGCGGGACAGGGGGCATGTATGGCTACACCTTC.

The chain recombines TRBV7-3 with TRBJ2-1; D is possibly TRBD2 (6 bases). V was pared by 5 bases and J by 2 bases, with 16 bases between. Germline CDR1 reads SGHTA; CDR2 reads FQGTGA. This CDR3 has 16 residues. The CDR3: CASSPYGGATYNEQFF. The CDR3 DNA sequence: TGTGCCAGCAGCCCCTATGGCGGGGCCACCTACAATGAGCAGTTCTTC. Drawing the rest from reference TRBV7-3 and TRBJ2-1, the complete variable domain is GAGVSQTPSNKVTEKGKYVELRCDPISGHTALYWYRQSLGQGPEFLIYFQGTGAADDSGLPNDRFFAVRPEGSVSTLKIQRTERGDSAVYLCASSPYGGATYNEQFFGPGTRLTVL.

This clone has just a few counts. The chain is built from TRBV2 and TRBJ2-5; TRBD1 aligns across 7 bases. Per germline, CDR1 SNHLY and CDR2 FYNNEI. The J segment lost 2 bases and the V segment lost 6 bases, leaving 3 bases of the junction unmatched. The CDR3 covers 13 residues. This chain's CDR3 is CASSRDRQETQYF. As DNA, the CDR3 is TGTGCCAGCAGCCGGGACAGACAAGAGACCCAGTACTTC. The full variable domain, rest sourced from reference TRBV2 and TRBJ2-5, is EPEVTQTPSHQVTQMGQEVILRCVPISNHLYFYWYRQILGQKVEFLVSFYNNEISEKSEIFDDQFSVERPDGSNFTLKIRSTKLEDSAMYFCASSRDRQETQYFGPGTRLLVL.

V usage is TRBV10-3 and J usage is TRBJ2-7; the match to TRBD1 covers 8 bases. Per the germline V gene, CDR1 is ENHRY and CDR2 is SYGVKD. The CDR3 totals 11 residues. With 11 bases clipped from V and 4 bases from J, the junction kept 4 bases outside the gene matches. The CDR3 coding sequence is TGTGCCTCCAGGGGGCTTTACGAGCAGTACTTC. This gives the protein CASRGLYEQYF.

The chain is built from TRBV5-1 and TRBJ1-4, with a possible D match to TRBD1 (6 bases). CDR3 size: 15 residues. The germline V gene has CDR1 SGHRS and CDR2 YFSETQ. The V and J ends lost 4 bases and 8 bases respectively, with 18 bases between them. CDR3 loop: CASSTPGQTGEKLFF. The CDR3 DNA reads as TGCGCCAGCAGCACCCCCGGACAGACGGGGGAAAAACTGTTTTTT.

The CDR3 DNA sequence: TGTGCCAGCAGTCTCGCGTACACTGAAGCTTTCTTT. This codes for CASSLAYTEAFF. The J gene is TRBJ1-1, the V gene TRBV28; D remains ambiguous. Germline CDR1 reads MDHEN; CDR2 reads SYDVKM. The CDR3 totals 12 residues. V lost 5 bases to trimming and J lost 3 bases, with 7 bases between them.

The rearrangement uses TRBV18 and TRBJ2-7; D is unresolved. The CDR3 sequence is 12 residues long. Deletions cut 2 bases from V and 6 bases from J, with 8 bases between. Germline values: CDR1 KGHSH, CDR2 LQKENI. The CDR3 bases are TGTGCCAGCTCACCAGAGAGGTCCGAGCAGTACTTC. Its protein product is CASSPERSEQYF.

The J gene is TRBJ2-7, the V gene TRBV7-8, with a tentative D call TRBD1 (5 bases). Deletions cut 5 bases from V and 0 bases from J, with 8 bases between. This CDR3 comprises 13 residues. The germline CDR1 and CDR2 sequences are SGHVS and FQNEAQ. DNA for the CDR3: TGTGCCAGCAGCAGGGGCCTCTCCTACGAGCAGTACTTC. It yields the protein CASSRGLSYEQYF.

The chain links TRBV28 to TRBJ2-7; 9 bases line up with TRBD1. From germline, CDR1 is MDHEN and CDR2 SYDVKM. CDR3 length: 15 residues. V was pared by 5 bases and J by 3 bases, with 8 bases of the junction left unmatched. The CDR3 loop is CASSKPGTGIYEQYF. In DNA form, the CDR3 reads TGTGCCAGCAGTAAACCTGGGACAGGGATCTACGAGCAGTACTTC.

The chain recombines TRBV28 with TRBJ1-3, with a weak D call TRBD1 (6 bases). The germline CDR1 and CDR2 sequences are MDHEN and SYDVKM. CDR3 length equals 17 residues. The V and J ends lost 7 bases and 4 bases respectively, with 23 bases between them. The CDR3 nucleotides are TGTGCCAGCACCTCTAGGTACGGGGGGCGCGACGGAAACACCATATATTTT. It translates to CASTSRYGGRDGNTIYF.